The 18 T cell receptor beta chains presented below share a single source sample, sequenced in a study of blood T cell repertoires in COVID-19. Only in-frame clones appear in the TCRdb table, and some are missing; sequencing was by immunoSEQ multiplex PCR. The data contain more than 95,000 clones, around nine tenths of them singletons. Sequencing input: peripheral blood. The receptors here all came from a human donor in a cohort sampled during active COVID-19.

The rearrangement joins TRBV3-1 (or the pseudogene TRBV3-2) to TRBJ1-6; no reliable D call. Per germline, CDR1 LGHDT and CDR2 YNNKEL (reference sequence). The CDR3 runs 15 residues. The V end was cut by 4 bases, the J end by 7 bases, with 14 bases between. DNA of the CDR3: TGTGCCAGCAGCCGGGGAGGGTCGAGAAATTCACCCCTCCACTTT. Translating gives CASSRGGSRNSPLHF.

The rearrangement joins TRBV2 to TRBJ1-6; tentative D call: TRBD1 (6 bases). Germline loops: CDR1 SNHLY, CDR2 FYNNEI. Trimming took off 6 bases at V and 10 bases at J, with 13 bases between the two ends. The CDR3 length is 13 residues. The CDR3 sequence is CASSLGGGSPLHF. The CDR3 DNA is TGTGCCAGCAGCCTTGGGGGGGGCTCACCCCTCCACTTT.

The V and J genes are TRBV7-2 and TRBJ2-3, with 7 bases that match TRBD2. After removal of 5 bases from V and 3 bases from J, the junction contained 11 bases not matched to a gene. In germline, CDR1 is SGHTA, CDR2 FQGNSA. The CDR3 covers 16 residues. CDR3 nucleotides: TGTGCCAGCAGCCTTCTAATGGGGGGAGGGACAGATACGCAGTATTTT. It yields the protein CASSLLMGGGTDTQYF.

The genes are TRBV28 and TRBJ1-1; D uncertain. CDR3 size: 14 residues. Trimming shortened V by 7 bases and J by 6 bases, and 18 bases separated the two germline ends. From germline, CDR1 is MDHEN and CDR2 SYDVKM. The DNA for the CDR3 is TGTGCCAGCAAACTCTCGGGGAGTTGGTCTGAAGCTTTCTTT. Protein sequence: CASKLSGSWSEAFF.

This clone was recorded once. The rearrangement links TRBV5-1 to TRBJ2-2; tentatively, D is TRBD2 (5 bases). CDR1 and CDR2 from the germline V gene are SGHRS and YFSETQ. The CDR3 contains 15 residues. Trimming removed 3 bases at V and 5 bases at J, with 14 bases between. DNA for the CDR3: TGCGCCAGCAGCTGGTCCGGGCAGCGGACCGGGGAGCTGTTTTTT. Its translation is CASSWSGQRTGELFF.

The genes are TRBV5-6 and TRBJ1-4, with no clear D. Trimming cost V 2 bases and J 6 bases, with 2 bases left between them. The germline V gene encodes CDR1 SGHDT and CDR2 YYEEEE. The CDR3 sequence is 11 residues long. The CDR3 here is CASSFDEKLFF. The CDR3 region has the DNA TGTGCCAGCAGCTTCGATGAAAAACTGTTTTTT. Together with reference TRBV5-6 and TRBJ1-4, the CDR3 gives the full variable domain: DAGVTQSPTHLIKTRGQQVTLRCSPKSGHDTVSWYQQALGQGPQFIFQYYEEEERQRGNFPDRFSGHQFPNYSSELNVNALLLGDSALYLCASSFDEKLFFGSGTQLSVL.

The V gene is TRBV7-9, the J gene TRBJ2-3, with D maybe TRBD2 (7 bases). The V end was cut by 5 bases, the J end by 2 bases, with 23 bases between. Germline CDR1 is SEHNR and CDR2 is FQNEAQ (reference sequence). This CDR3 region has 18 residues. The CDR3 DNA sequence: TGTGCCAGCAGCCCCGAGGTTTGGGCGGGGGCCACCACAGATACGCAGTATTTT. Translating it yields CASSPEVWAGATTDTQYF.

This clone was seen a single time. V is TRBV7-8 and J is TRBJ2-1; TRBD2 aligns across 9 bases. V lost 3 bases to trimming and J lost 7 bases; unmatched junction nucleotides: 13. In germline, CDR1 is SGHVS, CDR2 FQNEAQ. This CDR3 is built from 17 residues. The CDR3 DNA reads TGTGCCAGCAGCTTGGATCCGCGGGAGGGGGGTCTTAATGAGCAGTTCTTC. It codes for CASSLDPREGGLNEQFF.

This chain connects TRBV3-1 (or the pseudogene TRBV3-2) to TRBJ1-2, with D tentatively TRBD1 (6 bases). The germline V and J ends were trimmed by 6 bases and 2 bases, with 13 bases remaining between them. Germline CDR1 and CDR2: LGHDT and YNNKEL (reference sequence). This CDR3 spans 14 amino acids. CDR3 DNA sequence: TGTGCCAGCAGGGCTGATGGACAGAACTATGGCTACACCTTC. Its translation is CASRADGQNYGYTF.

The rearrangement joins TRBV13 to TRBJ2-7, with D perhaps TRBD1 (5 bases). V was clipped by 5 bases and J by 2 bases, with 16 bases between them. Germline assignment: CDR1 PRHDT and CDR2 FYEKMQ (reference sequence). There are 15 residues in the CDR3. The DNA for the CDR3 is TGTGCCAGCAGCCTGACAGACATTGACCCCTACGAGCAGTACTTC. It codes for CASSLTDIDPYEQYF.

The genes are TRBV7-2 and TRBJ1-1, with D perhaps matching TRBD1 (5 bases). The germline gives CDR1 SGHTA, CDR2 FQGNSA. The V end lost 1 base, the J end lost 4 bases, and 10 bases lay between the germline ends. The length of the CDR3 is 14 residues. Here the CDR3 reads CASSLGGGSTEAFF. The CDR3 DNA follows: TGTGCCAGCAGCTTAGGGGGCGGGAGCACTGAAGCTTTCTTT.

This chain connects TRBV6-2 or TRBV6-3 to TRBJ2-7; the D is unclear. CDR3 length: 13 amino acids. Germline V gene lookup returns CDR1 MNHEY and CDR2 SVGEGT. The V end was cut by 4 bases, the J end by 0 bases, with 7 bases between. CDR3: CASSFIPSYEQYF. The CDR3, as DNA: TGTGCCAGCAGTTTCATCCCCTCCTACGAGCAGTACTTC.

The chain has TRBV6-1 and TRBJ1-5; 7 nucleotides agree with TRBD1. The CDR3 has 16 amino acids. J gave up 4 bases and V 1 base, and 7 bases lay outside the gene matches. Germline V CDR1 and CDR2: MNHNS, SASEGT. The DNA for the CDR3 is TGTGCCAGCAGTGAAGGTCGGACAGGACCAAATCAGCCCCAGCATTTT. Encoded protein: CASSEGRTGPNQPQHF.

V usage is TRBV11-2 and J usage is TRBJ1-1; 10 bases match TRBD1. CDR1 and CDR2 (germline): SGHAT, FQNNGV. The CDR3 is 14 amino acids. Trimming removed 8 bases from V and 4 bases from J; junction bases left unmatched: 7. The CDR3 nucleotides are TGTGCCAGCTACTCCGGGACAGGGGTCACTGAAGCTTTCTTT. Its translation: CASYSGTGVTEAFF.

This clone showed up just once. The V and J genes are TRBV19 and TRBJ1-1; D is unresolved. The CDR3 is 13 residues long. Germline-derived CDR1 and CDR2 are LNHDA and SQIVND (reference sequence). With 3 bases removed from V and 1 base from J, the gap between germline ends came to 6 bases. CDR3 sequence (DNA): TGTGCCAGTAGTATCTTCGGGAACACTGAAGCTTTCTTT. As protein: CASSIFGNTEAFF.

This clone was observed once. The chain is built from TRBV9 and TRBJ2-3; 10 bases fit TRBD1. Germline V gene data show CDR1 as SGDLS and CDR2 as YYNGEE. The CDR3 runs 16 residues. J lost 2 bases, V lost 6 bases, and 9 bases had no gene match. The CDR3, as DNA: TGTGCCAGCATGCGGGGGACAGGGGCTTCCACAGATACGCAGTATTTT. Its translation is CASMRGTGASTDTQYF.

This clone was counted ten times or more. The chain uses TRBV27 and TRBJ2-7; TRBD2 is a possible D gene (6 bases). The CDR3 is 14 amino acids. Germline-derived CDR1 and CDR2 are MNHEY and SMNVEV (reference sequence). V was pared by 3 bases and J by 4 bases, with 13 bases between. The CDR3 spells CASSFSGAIYEQYF. The CDR3 DNA is TGTGCCAGCAGTTTTAGCGGCGCTATATACGAGCAGTACTTC.

This clone was observed once. V is TRBV9 and J is TRBJ2-1, with 7 bases aligning to TRBD2. CDR1 and CDR2 from the germline V gene are SGDLS and YYNGEE. The length of the CDR3 is 14 residues. Trimming cost V 3 bases and J 4 bases; bases outside gene matches: 4. CDR3 bases: TGTGCCAGCAGCGACGAGGGAGGGTACAATGAGCAGTTCTTC. Amino acids: CASSDEGGYNEQFF.